Given below is one TCR beta chain in context. What it binds is not known. This specimen comes from a study of long-term antiretroviral therapy in people with HIV. CDR3 size: 14 residues. Germline CDR1 reads WNHNN; CDR2 reads SYGVQD (reference sequence). V lost 2 bases and J 2 bases, leaving 8 bases between the germline ends. Broader study findings: Blood in the study was drawn between the mid-2000s and the late 2010s, possibly under older ART regimens, which may be less effective than current ones. Nothing was known about ART adherence, viral resistance or changes in therapy.

The assay used was immunoSEQ (version v3.0), run at survey level. Sequencing targeted roughly 40,000-50,000 T-cell genomes per sample. Assay used: immunoSEQ multiplex PCR; TCRdb lists only in-frame clones, some missing. The data hold 30,000 to 35,000 clones, with roughly three quarters observed a single time. The V and J genes are TRBV10-1 and TRBJ2-3; the D call may be TRBD1 or TRBD2 (5 bases each). The sequence came from a man between 18 and 35 years old with HIV. The sequencing here drew on unsorted PBMCs, taken 1.9 years after starting antiretroviral therapy. DNA of the CDR3: TGCGCCAGCAGTGAGGGGGGTGCCACAGATACGCAGTATTTT. Protein product: CASSEGGATDTQYF.